This T cell receptor (beta chain) was sequenced during a study of shared clonotypes between healthy human individuals. The sample holds a few counts of this clone. Germline V lookup: CDR1 SEHNR, CDR2 FQNEAQ (reference sequence). CDR3 length: 15 amino acids. J gave up 5 bases and V 5 bases, and 11 bases lay outside the gene matches. Here immunoSEQ multiplex PCR was the method, and the copy in TCRdb shows in-frame clones only, minus some. The sample shows roughly 120,000 clones, about 67% of them seen only once. The sample was memory CD8+ T cells sorted from blood. Described subset: CD45RO+ cells pooled with CCR7-negative TemRA cells. The J gene is TRBJ2-7, the V gene TRBV7-9, with 8 bases identical to TRBD1. The clonotype originates from a woman in her thirties in good health. DNA of the CDR3: TGTGCCAGCAGCGAAATACAGGGGGAGTCAGACGAGCAGTACTTC. This gives the protein CASSEIQGESDEQYF.